This passage covers 5 T cell receptor beta chains from one sample sequenced in a study of T cell responses to AZD1222 COVID-19 vaccine. Some clones are missing from TCRdb's copy, which holds only in-frame ones; the method was immunoSEQ multiplex PCR. The sample has around 120,000 clones; just under 90% are singletons. This specimen consisted of peripheral blood, obtained on day 0 of AZD1222 vaccination. These receptors were obtained from an adult in good health.

The V and J genes are TRBV18 and TRBJ2-7, with D possibly called TRBD1 or TRBD2 (5 bases each). The CDR3 length is 14 residues. V was clipped by 6 bases and J by 2 bases, with 14 bases between them. The germline CDR1 and CDR2 sequences are KGHSH and LQKENI. The CDR3 DNA reads as TGTGCCAGCTCCCATGGGACCCGGACCTACGAGCAGTACTTC. This translates into CASSHGTRTYEQYF.

The chain links TRBV5-1 to TRBJ1-4, with 9 positions matching TRBD1. Germline V gene data show CDR1 as SGHRS and CDR2 as YFSETQ. Losses at the gene ends were 3 bases for V and 4 bases for J; bases not matched to a gene: 7. This CDR3 region has 16 residues. CDR3 amino acids: CASSWSWDRVNEKLFF. CDR3 nucleotides: TGCGCCAGCAGCTGGTCTTGGGACAGGGTTAATGAAAAACTGTTTTTT.

This chain connects TRBV5-1 to TRBJ1-3, with no clear D. The CDR3 consists of 13 residues. Trimming pared 4 bases from V and 3 bases from J, leaving 8 bases between. Germline CDR1 and CDR2: SGHRS and YFSETQ. CDR3 sequence: CASSAILGNTIYF. CDR3 sequence (DNA): TGCGCCAGCAGCGCTATACTTGGAAACACCATATATTTT.

V gene TRBV30 combines with J gene TRBJ2-7; TRBD2 matches 7 bases. The CDR3 totals 14 residues. J was trimmed by 4 bases and V by 0 bases; bases with no gene match: 6. CDR1 and CDR2 from the germline V gene are GTSNPN and SVGIG (reference sequence). The CDR3 reads CAWSVAGIGYEQYF. The CDR3 DNA is TGTGCCTGGAGTGTAGCGGGGATAGGTTACGAGCAGTACTTC.

The rearrangement uses TRBV16 and TRBJ2-7; perhaps TRBD2 as D (5 bases). The CDR3 runs 14 residues. Trimming stripped 6 bases from V and 1 base from J, with 13 bases between. The germline CDR1 and CDR2 sequences are KGHSY and FQNENV. DNA of the CDR3: TGTGCCAGCAGTTCTTCCTCGGGGTCCTACGAGCAGTACTTC. Translated, it gives CASSSSSGSYEQYF.